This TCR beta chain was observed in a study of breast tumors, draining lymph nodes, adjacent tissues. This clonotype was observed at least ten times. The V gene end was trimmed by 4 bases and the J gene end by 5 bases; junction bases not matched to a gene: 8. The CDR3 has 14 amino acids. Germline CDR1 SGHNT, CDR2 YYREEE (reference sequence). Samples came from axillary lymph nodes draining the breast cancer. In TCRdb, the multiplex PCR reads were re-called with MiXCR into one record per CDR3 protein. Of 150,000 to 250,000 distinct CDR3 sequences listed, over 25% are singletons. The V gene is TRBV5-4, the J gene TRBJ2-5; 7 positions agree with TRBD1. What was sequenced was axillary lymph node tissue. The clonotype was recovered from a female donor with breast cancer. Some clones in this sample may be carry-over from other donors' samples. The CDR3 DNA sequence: TGTGCCAGCAGCGGCGGACAGGTTGAGGAGACCCAGTACTTC. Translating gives CASSGGQVEETQYF.